What follows are 30 T cell receptor beta chains derived from one specimen sequenced in a study of blood T cell repertoires in COVID-19. Profiling relied on immunoSEQ multiplex PCR, and the TCRdb table lists in-frame clones only, not all of them. This table has over 250,000 clones, approximately 90% appearing once. The sequenced sample was peripheral blood. The source of these receptors is a woman aged 30 to 39 with COVID-19, enrolled during active disease.

The gene calls are TRBV7-3 and TRBJ2-1; the match to TRBD2 covers 8 bases. The CDR3 runs 14 residues. Germline V gene sequence: CDR1 SGHTA, CDR2 FQGTGA. The V segment lost 4 bases and the J segment 6 bases; nucleotides outside the gene matches: 5. DNA for the CDR3: TGTGCCAGCAGCTACGGGAGGGTCGGCAATGAGCAGTTCTTC. Protein product: CASSYGRVGNEQFF.

This clone was detected a few times. The chain couples TRBV10-1 to TRBJ2-7; 7 bases map to TRBD1. Germline trimming cut 2 bases from V and 4 bases from J; bases unmatched to any gene: 11. Germline V gene lookup returns CDR1 WNHNN and CDR2 SYGVQD (reference sequence). CDR3 length: 16 residues. CDR3 DNA sequence: TGCGCCAGCAGTGAGACTGGGACAGCAAAAATATACGAGCAGTACTTC. Translation: CASSETGTAKIYEQYF.

The rearrangement joins TRBV25-1 to TRBJ1-1; D remains unclear. The CDR3 extends over 13 amino acids. Deletions cut 5 bases from V and 11 bases from J, with 18 bases between. CDR1 and CDR2 (germline): MGHDK, SYGVNS. CDR3 bases: TGTGCCAGCAGTCTTCAAGCGGGTGCGGATGCTTTCTTT. Amino acids: CASSLQAGADAFF.

This clone was recorded once. The chain recombines TRBV3-1 (or the pseudogene TRBV3-2) with TRBJ2-3, with 11 nucleotides matching TRBD2. The germline CDR1 and CDR2 sequences are LGHDT and YNNKEL (reference sequence). V shed 5 bases and J 5 bases; nucleotides not matched to a gene: 0. The CDR3 has 13 residues. CDR3 residues: CASSTSGRDTQYF. CDR3 sequence (DNA): TGTGCCAGCAGCACTAGCGGGAGAGATACGCAGTATTTT.

V usage is TRBV13 and J usage is TRBJ1-1, with a tentative D call TRBD1 (5 bases). Germline CDR1 PRHDT, CDR2 FYEKMQ (reference sequence). This CDR3 comprises 12 residues. Deletions cut 4 bases from V and 3 bases from J, with 6 bases between. In nucleotides, the CDR3 is TGTGCCAGCAGCTGGGGGGACACTGAAGCTTTCTTT. It encodes CASSWGDTEAFF.

This chain connects TRBV7-9 to TRBJ1-1; maybe TRBD1 (6 bases). The germline gives CDR1 SEHNR, CDR2 FQNEAQ (reference sequence). The CDR3 extends over 14 amino acids. The V gene lost 10 bases and the J gene lost 2 bases, with 17 bases spanning the gap. CDR3 in amino acids: CAILQGGDNTEAFF. As DNA, the CDR3 is TGTGCCATCTTACAGGGTGGGGATAACACTGAAGCTTTCTTT.

The CDR3 loop is CASSPNRDSSNYGYTF. In DNA form, the CDR3 reads TGTGCCAGCTCACCGAACAGGGACAGTTCTAACTATGGCTACACCTTC. The rearrangement joins TRBV18 to TRBJ1-2, with 7 nucleotides matching TRBD1. The ends lost 3 bases at V and 0 bases at J; junction bases unmatched: 7. Germline lookup yields CDR1 KGHSH and CDR2 LQKENI. This CDR3 comprises 16 residues. The whole variable domain, remainder taken from reference TRBV18 and TRBJ1-2, is NAGVMQNPRHLVRRRGQEARLRCSPMKGHSHVYWYRQLPEEGLKFMVYLQKENIIDESGMPKERFSAEFPKEGPSILRIQQVVRGDSAAYFCASSPNRDSSNYGYTFGSGTRLTVV.

The CDR3 protein is CASSFRTGGRTDTQYF. The CDR3 nucleotides read TGCGCCAGCAGCTTCCGGACAGGGGGAAGGACAGATACGCAGTATTTT. The rearrangement joins TRBV5-1 to TRBJ2-3; TRBD1 matches at 10 bases. There are 16 residues in the CDR3. Trimming cost V 2 bases and J 3 bases; bases outside gene matches: 6. Per the germline V gene, CDR1 is SGHRS and CDR2 is YFSETQ.

This chain connects TRBV28 to TRBJ2-7, with D uncertain. The length of the CDR3 is 13 residues. The V end lost 3 bases, the J end lost 4 bases, and 10 bases lay between the germline ends. CDR1 MDHEN and CDR2 SYDVKM come from the germline V gene. The CDR3 DNA follows: TGTGCCAGCAGTTTGGGCACGCTATACGAGCAGTACTTC. Protein: CASSLGTLYEQYF.

The chain carries TRBV6-4 and TRBJ2-7; 9 positions match TRBD1. Germline CDR1 and CDR2: MRHNA and SNTAGT. Trimming cost V 5 bases and J 6 bases; bases outside gene matches: 8. The CDR3 runs 14 residues. CDR3 amino acids: CASSKRTGEGEQYF. CDR3 nucleotide sequence: TGTGCCAGCAGTAAACGGACAGGGGAGGGCGAGCAGTACTTC.

J is TRBJ2-1 and V is TRBV27; D might be TRBD2 (6 bases). This CDR3 is built from 15 residues. Germline CDR1 MNHEY, CDR2 SMNVEV (reference sequence). Trimming pared 5 bases from V and 8 bases from J, leaving 19 bases between. CDR3 residues: CASSRWDSARDEQFF. Written as DNA, the CDR3 is TGTGCCAGCAGTCGGTGGGACTCCGCGCGAGATGAGCAGTTCTTC.

The rearrangement joins TRBV14 to TRBJ2-5; 7 bases match TRBD1. The CDR3 runs 15 residues. The V gene end was trimmed by 0 bases and the J gene end by 5 bases; junction bases not matched to a gene: 6. Looked up from germline, CDR1 is SGHDN and CDR2 is FVKESK. The CDR3 is CASSQENRGWETQYF. For the CDR3, the DNA is TGTGCCAGCAGCCAAGAAAACAGGGGATGGGAGACCCAGTACTTC.

V usage is TRBV19 and J usage is TRBJ2-1, with D maybe TRBD1 (5 bases). V gave up 3 bases and J gave up 4 bases, with 7 bases separating them. Germline V gene sequence: CDR1 LNHDA, CDR2 SQIVND (reference sequence). The CDR3 covers 13 residues. Here the CDR3 reads CASSMTVYNEQFF. DNA for the CDR3: TGTGCCAGTAGTATGACAGTTTACAATGAGCAGTTCTTC. The full variable domain, in which reference TRBV19 and TRBJ2-1 provide the parts outside the CDR3, is DGGITQSPKYLFRKEGQNVTLSCEQNLNHDAMYWYRQDPGQGLRLIYYSQIVNDFQKGDIAEGYSVSREKKESFPLTVTSAQKNPTAFYLCASSMTVYNEQFFGPGTRLTVL.

This chain links TRBV30 with TRBJ1-1, with unresolved D. The ends were cut back, 2 bases at V and 3 bases at J, with 13 bases in the middle. Germline V lookup: CDR1 GTSNPN, CDR2 SVGIG (reference sequence). This CDR3 contains 14 residues. In DNA form, the CDR3 reads TGTGCCTGGAGTAAGTGGAGTGCGGACACTGAAGCTTTCTTT. Translation: CAWSKWSADTEAFF.

This sequence joins TRBV5-6 and TRBJ1-1; D uncertain. Germline CDR1 SGHDT, CDR2 YYEEEE. The V gene lost 3 bases and the J gene lost 1 base, with 10 bases spanning the gap. The CDR3 is 14 residues long. The CDR3 loop is CASSSLGSNTEAFF. The CDR3, as DNA: TGTGCCAGCAGCTCCCTAGGCTCGAACACTGAAGCTTTCTTT.

V gene TRBV6-6 combines with J gene TRBJ2-1; 11 nucleotides agree with TRBD2. The V gene end was trimmed by 6 bases and the J gene end by 7 bases; junction bases not matched to a gene: 5. The germline V gene encodes CDR1 MNHNY and CDR2 SVGAGI (reference sequence). The CDR3 has 14 amino acids. For the CDR3, the DNA is TGTGCCAGCAGGCTAGCGGGAGGAAGAAATGAGCAGTTCTTC. As protein: CASRLAGGRNEQFF.

The V call is TRBV4-1, the J call TRBJ1-5, with D hard to call. Germline CDR1 reads MGHRA; CDR2 reads YSYEKL. The length of the CDR3 is 16 residues. V lost 2 bases and J 2 bases, leaving 13 bases between the germline ends. In DNA form, the CDR3 reads TGCGCCAGCAGCCAATTCGGCGGTGGTGGCAATCAGCCCCAGCATTTT. Translating it yields CASSQFGGGGNQPQHF.

The chain joins TRBV7-2 to TRBJ2-5, with 8 bases matching TRBD2. The CDR3 has 15 amino acids. V trimming: 5 bases; J trimming: 4 bases; junction bases outside the gene matches: 9. Per germline, CDR1 SGHTA and CDR2 FQGNSA. The chain's CDR3 is CASSPLSGRVETQYF. The CDR3 nucleotides are TGTGCCAGCAGCCCCCTAAGCGGGAGAGTAGAGACCCAGTACTTC.

V is TRBV19 and J is TRBJ1-2, with D uncertain. The length of the CDR3 is 15 residues. Germline V CDR1 and CDR2: LNHDA, SQIVND (reference sequence). V lost 4 bases, J lost 2 bases, and 14 bases lay in between. The CDR3 nucleotides read TGTGCCAGTAGTAGCACAGTTCGTCTCAACTATGGCTACACCTTC. It is translated as CASSSTVRLNYGYTF.

This clone was detected only once. The chain recombines TRBV5-4 with TRBJ2-1, with D tentatively TRBD2 (5 bases). Trimming pared 2 bases from V and 8 bases from J, leaving 8 bases between. Per the germline V gene, CDR1 is SGHNT and CDR2 is YYREEE (reference sequence). The CDR3 loop spans 12 amino acids. The CDR3: CASSFMRDEQFF. Here the CDR3 DNA reads TGTGCCAGCAGCTTTATGCGGGATGAGCAGTTCTTC.

This rearrangement joins TRBV7-3 to TRBJ1-1; a possible D gene is TRBD1 (6 bases). Trimming removed 3 bases at V and 0 bases at J, with 11 bases between. The CDR3 loop spans 15 amino acids. Germline loops: CDR1 SGHTA, CDR2 FQGTGA. The CDR3 loop reads CASSFSGQLNTEAFF. The CDR3 bases are TGTGCCAGCAGCTTCTCTGGACAGTTGAACACTGAAGCTTTCTTT.

The chain has TRBV18 and TRBJ1-5; 7 bases are shared with TRBD1. V gave up 3 bases and J gave up 0 bases; unmatched junction bases: 5. From germline, CDR1 is KGHSH and CDR2 LQKENI. The CDR3 length is 16 residues. The CDR3 sequence: CASSPGTEYSNQPQHF. The CDR3 bases are TGTGCCAGCTCACCCGGGACAGAGTATAGCAATCAGCCCCAGCATTTT.

The chain combines TRBV5-1 with TRBJ1-3; unclear D gene. Trimming cost V 1 base and J 0 bases, with 11 bases left between them. Germline CDR1 and CDR2: SGHRS and YFSETQ. The length of the CDR3 is 16 residues. The DNA for the CDR3 is TGCGCCAGCAGCTTGATGTCTAGCGTCTCTGGAAACACCATATATTTT. Translation: CASSLMSSVSGNTIYF.

The J gene is TRBJ1-2, the V gene TRBV5-5; D not certain. The germline V gene encodes CDR1 SGHKS and CDR2 YYEKEE (reference sequence). CDR3 size: 17 residues. V was clipped by 4 bases and J by 2 bases, with 21 bases between them. The CDR3 DNA is TGTGCCAGCAGCAAGCAAACCAATCGGTTTCTAAACTATGGCTACACCTTC. As protein: CASSKQTNRFLNYGYTF.

The chain has TRBV15 and TRBJ2-2; D remains unclear. This CDR3 spans 13 amino acids. V gave up 6 bases and J gave up 3 bases, with 8 bases separating them. Germline values: CDR1 LNHNV, CDR2 YYDKDF (reference sequence). The CDR3 sequence: CATRVAYTGELFF. The DNA for the CDR3 is TGTGCCACCAGGGTCGCGTACACCGGGGAGCTGTTTTTT.

This CDR3 is CATSRGQDNSPLHF. The CDR3 DNA is TGTGCCACCAGCAGAGGACAGGATAATTCACCCCTCCACTTT. V gene TRBV15 combines with J gene TRBJ1-6; D is possibly TRBD1 (6 bases). The CDR3 loop spans 14 amino acids. In germline, CDR1 is LNHNV, CDR2 YYDKDF (reference sequence). V dropped 1 base and J dropped 5 bases, with 6 bases sitting between them.

A single count supports this clone. This chain connects TRBV18 to TRBJ1-1; 10 bases fit TRBD1. Germline-derived CDR1 and CDR2 are KGHSH and LQKENI. The CDR3 runs to 15 residues. J lost 5 bases, V lost 3 bases, and 6 bases had no gene match. The CDR3 loop is CASSPGGTGETEAFF. Written as DNA, the CDR3 is TGTGCCAGCTCACCGGGTGGGACAGGGGAAACTGAAGCTTTCTTT.

V is TRBV12-3 or TRBV12-4 and J is TRBJ1-1; D is perhaps TRBD1 (6 bases). V lost 4 bases to trimming and J lost 3 bases, with 9 bases between them. The CDR3 consists of 13 residues. The CDR3 coding sequence is TGTGCCAGCAGTTATCAGGGGTACACTGAAGCTTTCTTT. This encodes CASSYQGYTEAFF.

This chain joins TRBV6-5 and TRBJ1-5; TRBD1 matches at 7 bases. CDR3 size: 14 residues. Germline V gives CDR1 MNHEY, CDR2 SVGAGI. J gave up 7 bases and V 4 bases, and 7 bases lay outside the gene matches. The CDR3, as DNA: TGTGCCAGCAGTTCTGACAGGGCTCCCCAGCCCCAGCATTTT. Its protein product is CASSSDRAPQPQHF.

The V and J genes are TRBV3-1 (or the pseudogene TRBV3-2) and TRBJ2-6; the D is unclear. Per germline, CDR1 LGHDT and CDR2 YNNKEL (reference sequence). This CDR3 is built from 15 residues. Trimming took off 5 bases at V and 0 bases at J, with 8 bases between the two ends. CDR3 sequence (DNA): TGTGCCAGCAGCGAACACAGCTCTGGGGCCAACGTCCTGACTTTC. This sequence encodes CASSEHSSGANVLTF.